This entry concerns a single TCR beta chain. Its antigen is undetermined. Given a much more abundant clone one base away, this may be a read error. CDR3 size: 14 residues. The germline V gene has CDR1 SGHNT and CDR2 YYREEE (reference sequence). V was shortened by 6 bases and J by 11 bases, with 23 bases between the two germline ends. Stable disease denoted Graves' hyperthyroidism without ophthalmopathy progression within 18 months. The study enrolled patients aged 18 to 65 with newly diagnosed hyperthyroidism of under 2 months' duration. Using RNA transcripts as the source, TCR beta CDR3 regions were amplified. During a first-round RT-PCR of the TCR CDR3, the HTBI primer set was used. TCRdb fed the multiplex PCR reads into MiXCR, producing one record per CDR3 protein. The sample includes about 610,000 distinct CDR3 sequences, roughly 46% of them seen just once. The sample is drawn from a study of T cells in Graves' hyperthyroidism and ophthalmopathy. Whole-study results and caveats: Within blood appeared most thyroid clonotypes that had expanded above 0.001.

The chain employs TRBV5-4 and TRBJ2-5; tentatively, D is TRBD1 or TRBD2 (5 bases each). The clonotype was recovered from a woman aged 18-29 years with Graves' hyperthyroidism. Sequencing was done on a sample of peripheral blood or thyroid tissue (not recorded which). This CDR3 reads CASNFGDHRGEQYF. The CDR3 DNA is TGTGCCAGCAACTTTGGGGACCATAGGGGAGAGCAGTACTTC.